Listed here is a single T cell receptor (beta chain). Germline values: CDR1 WNHNN, CDR2 SYGVQD (reference sequence). The CDR3 runs to 15 residues. V dropped 3 bases and J dropped 10; count of bases not matched to a gene: 10. These data belong to a study of shared T cell receptors in the human thymus. Using immunoSEQ multiplex PCR, the repertoire was profiled, and TCRdb retains in-frame clones only, with some absent. The table shows 450,000 to 650,000 clones, with 75% to 85% occurring only once. The same specimen was also included in a second study, on human thymus T cells. As that study records: Surgeons resected thymus tissue during corrective heart surgery. Thymic repertoires from unrelated individuals overlapped highly, related research reported.

This TCR was sampled from a boy less than two years old with a congenital heart defect. J is TRBJ2-1 and V is TRBV10-1; 9 bases align to TRBD2. The sample was thymocytes. The CDR3 coding sequence is TGCGCCAGCAGTGAAGGGACTAGCAGGACCCTGGAGCAGTTCTTC. This translates into CASSEGTSRTLEQFF.